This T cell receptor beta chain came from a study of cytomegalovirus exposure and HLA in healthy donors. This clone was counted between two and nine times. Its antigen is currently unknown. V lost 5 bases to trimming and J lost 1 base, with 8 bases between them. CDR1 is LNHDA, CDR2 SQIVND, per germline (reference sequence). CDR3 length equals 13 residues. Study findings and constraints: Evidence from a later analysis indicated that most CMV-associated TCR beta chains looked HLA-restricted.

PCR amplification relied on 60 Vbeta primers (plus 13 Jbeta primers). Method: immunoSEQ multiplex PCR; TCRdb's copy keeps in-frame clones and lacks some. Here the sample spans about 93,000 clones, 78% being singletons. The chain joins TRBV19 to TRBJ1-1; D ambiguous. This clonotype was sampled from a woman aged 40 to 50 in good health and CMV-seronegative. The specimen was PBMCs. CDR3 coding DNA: TGTGCCAGTAGTGTGAACACGAACACTGAAGCTTTCTTT. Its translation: CASSVNTNTEAFF.